The 21 T cell receptor beta chains listed next were all sequenced from one sample in a study of T cells after yellow fever vaccination. TCRdb reanalysed the 5' RACE reads using MiXCR and keeps one entry per CDR3 protein. This table holds hundreds of thousands of distinct CDR3 sequences, 9% to 15% found once. This material consisted of PBMCs, taken on the day of the yellow fever booster vaccination. The receptors here all came from a man aged 25 to 45 who received the YFV17D yellow fever vaccine.

This sequence joins TRBV2 and TRBJ1-5, with TRBD1 matching 8 bases. CDR3 length: 19 residues. V dropped 2 bases and J dropped 6; count of bases not matched to a gene: 18. CDR1 is SNHLY and CDR2 is FYNNEI in the germline V gene. CDR3 sequence (DNA): TGTGCCAGCAGTGAAAAGGGGCAGGGGGCGGATAGATATCGTCAGCCCCAGCATTTT. This codes for CASSEKGQGADRYRQPQHF.

This clonotype occurred a few times. The chain has TRBV4-2 and TRBJ2-7; D is perhaps TRBD2 (6 bases). V was clipped by 4 bases and J by 2 bases, with 21 bases between them. The germline CDR1 and CDR2 sequences are LGHNA and YNFKEQ. The CDR3 totals 17 residues. The CDR3 spells CASSLQGGDLRPYEQYF. The DNA of the CDR3 is TGTGCCAGCAGCCTACAAGGCGGGGACTTACGCCCCTACGAGCAGTACTTC.

This clonotype was seen a few times. The CDR3 reads CASKQSVDKNIQYF. Written as DNA, the CDR3 is TGTGCCAGTAAGCAGTCTGTTGACAAAAACATTCAGTACTTC. The chain employs TRBV19 and TRBJ2-4; no reliable D call. The CDR3 contains 14 residues. Germline CDR1 LNHDA, CDR2 SQIVND (reference sequence). The V end lost 7 bases, the J end lost 3 bases, and 13 bases lay between the germline ends.

This clonotype was recorded a few times. V is TRBV10-3 and J is TRBJ2-7, with D possibly called TRBD1 or TRBD2 (6 bases each). This CDR3 spans 15 amino acids. CDR1 and CDR2 from the germline V gene are ENHRY and SYGVKD. The ends were cut back, 0 bases at V and 2 bases at J, with 11 bases in the middle. CDR3 in amino acids: CAISESSGGPYEQYF. CDR3 DNA: TGTGCCATCAGTGAGTCGAGTGGGGGGCCCTACGAGCAGTACTTC.

The rearrangement uses TRBV20-1 and TRBJ2-7; possible D gene TRBD2, 5 bases. The V gene's germline CDR1 is DFQATT and CDR2 SNEGSKA (reference sequence). The CDR3 extends over 12 amino acids. The V end was cut by 3 bases, the J end by 1 base, with 7 bases between. CDR3 coding DNA: TGCAGTGCTAGCCGGGGTTCCTACGAGCAGTACTTC. This codes for CSASRGSYEQYF.

The rearrangement links TRBV28 to TRBJ2-1, with D possibly being TRBD2 (6 bases). The CDR3 consists of 15 residues. From germline, CDR1 is MDHEN and CDR2 SYDVKM. V shed 3 bases and J shed 7 bases, with 16 bases lying between them. CDR3 amino acids: CASSLLAELGNEQFF. The CDR3 DNA reads TGTGCCAGCAGTTTGTTAGCGGAGCTTGGGAATGAGCAGTTCTTC.

This clonotype has more than one count but fewer than ten. The CDR3 sequence: CASSLGPGQLNYGYTF. CDR3 nucleotide sequence: TGCGCCAGCAGCTTGGGACCGGGACAGCTAAACTATGGCTACACCTTC. The rearrangement uses TRBV5-1 and TRBJ1-2; 7 bases line up with TRBD1. Per germline, CDR1 SGHRS and CDR2 YFSETQ. The CDR3 totals 16 residues. Unmatched junction bases numbered 7, after V lost 0 bases and J lost 2 bases.

The V and J genes are TRBV5-1 and TRBJ1-1, with a possible D match to TRBD1 (5 bases). V was shortened by 5 bases and J by 5 bases, with 19 bases between the two germline ends. The CDR3 covers 15 residues. Germline V gene data show CDR1 as SGHRS and CDR2 as YFSETQ. This CDR3 is CASSFRDVGLTEAFF. For the CDR3, the DNA is TGCGCCAGCAGTTTCCGGGACGTCGGATTAACTGAAGCTTTCTTT.

This clonotype was recorded at least ten times. This sequence joins TRBV7-2 and TRBJ2-7; D may match TRBD1 or TRBD2 (5 bases each). This CDR3 has 14 amino acids. The V end lost 5 bases, the J end lost 6 bases, and 17 bases lay between the germline ends. Germline values: CDR1 SGHTA, CDR2 FQGNSA. The CDR3 loop is CASSLKGTNVEQYF. The CDR3 coding sequence is TGTGCCAGCAGCCTAAAGGGGACGAATGTCGAGCAGTACTTC.

The CDR3 region is CSAPNGGGQNTEAFF. The CDR3 coding sequence is TGCAGTGCCCCTAACGGGGGCGGGCAGAACACTGAAGCTTTCTTT. This chain links TRBV20-1 with TRBJ1-1; perhaps TRBD1 as D (6 bases). From germline, CDR1 is DFQATT and CDR2 SNEGSKA (reference sequence). The CDR3 loop spans 15 amino acids. Trimming took 6 bases from V and 1 from J, leaving 18 bases between them.

DNA for the CDR3: TGTGCCAGCAGTTATGGGGAGGGGAATTCACCCCTCCACTTT. Residues: CASSYGEGNSPLHF. The chain recombines TRBV12-3 or TRBV12-4 with TRBJ1-6; maybe TRBD1 (5 bases). V shed 4 bases and J shed 7 bases, with 11 bases lying between them. The CDR3 is made up of 14 amino acids.

A few counts support this clonotype. The chain employs TRBV18 and TRBJ2-5; tentatively, D is TRBD1 (5 bases). Germline CDR1 is KGHSH and CDR2 is LQKENI. Trimming left V 1 base short and J 3 bases short, with 12 bases between. The CDR3 is made up of 15 amino acids. CDR3 amino acids: CASSPLVQAEETQYF. The DNA of the CDR3 is TGTGCCAGCTCACCACTAGTACAGGCGGAAGAGACCCAGTACTTC. Using reference TRBV18 and TRBJ2-5 for the parts outside the CDR3, the full variable domain is NAGVMQNPRHLVRRRGQEARLRCSPMKGHSHVYWYRQLPEEGLKFMVYLQKENIIDESGMPKERFSAEFPKEGPSILRIQQVVRGDSAAYFCASSPLVQAEETQYFGPGTRLLVL.

The chain is built from TRBV5-4 and TRBJ1-6; D call uncertain. The germline gives CDR1 SGHNT, CDR2 YYREEE (reference sequence). V lost 0 bases to trimming and J lost 6 bases, with 7 bases between them. The CDR3 loop spans 14 amino acids. The CDR3 nucleotides read TGTGCCAGCAGCTTGGCAGTGCCTAATTCACCCCTCCACTTT. Translating it yields CASSLAVPNSPLHF.

This clonotype was counted many times. The chain links TRBV6-1 to TRBJ1-1, with D hard to call. Trimming pared 6 bases from V and 0 bases from J, leaving 11 bases between. The CDR3 loop spans 14 amino acids. Germline CDR1 MNHNS, CDR2 SASEGT. The CDR3 region has the DNA TGTGCCAGCAGCCCTGGAGGGATGAACACTGAAGCTTTCTTT. Protein product: CASSPGGMNTEAFF.

The chain carries TRBV9 and TRBJ2-3, with 8 positions matching TRBD2. Germline loops: CDR1 SGDLS, CDR2 YYNGEE. V lost 0 bases, J lost 6 bases, and 12 bases stayed unmatched. The CDR3 is 17 amino acids. CDR3 DNA: TGTGCCAGCAGCGTAGCCCACGGACTAGCCCAGGGGGATACGCAGTATTTT. Translated: CASSVAHGLAQGDTQYF.

In its sample, this clonotype was seen a few times. The chain is built from TRBV18 and TRBJ1-1; 11 bases align to TRBD1. CDR3 length: 17 residues. Germline-derived CDR1 and CDR2 are KGHSH and LQKENI. With V trimmed by 2 bases and J by 1 base, 6 bases remained unmatched. CDR3 nucleotides: TGTGCCAGCTCACCAAGGACAGGGGGCGCGGGGAACACTGAAGCTTTCTTT. Residues: CASSPRTGGAGNTEAFF.

This clonotype was recorded many times. The chain recombines TRBV15 with TRBJ2-7, with TRBD2 matching over 10 bases. Germline-derived CDR1 and CDR2 are LNHNV and YYDKDF (reference sequence). With V trimmed by 3 bases and J by 0 bases, 5 bases remained unmatched. The CDR3 length is 16 residues. The CDR3 here is CATSRGLAGGSYEQYF. CDR3 bases: TGTGCCACCAGCAGGGGCTTAGCGGGAGGCTCCTACGAGCAGTACTTC. The whole variable domain, filled in from reference TRBV15 and TRBJ2-7, reads DAMVIQNPRYQVTQFGKPVTLSCSQTLNHNVMYWYQQKSSQAPKLLFHYYDKDFNNEADTPDNFQSRRPNTSFCFLDIRSPGLGDTAMYLCATSRGLAGGSYEQYFGPGTRLTVT.

This clonotype showed up just a few times. The rearrangement links TRBV18 to TRBJ2-2; D remains ambiguous. CDR1 and CDR2 from the germline V gene are KGHSH and LQKENI. Trimming pared 6 bases from V and 3 bases from J, leaving 14 bases between. The CDR3 runs 15 residues. CDR3 DNA: TGTGCCAGCTCTCTCTCGGACCGTGACACCGGGGAGCTGTTTTTT. It is translated as CASSLSDRDTGELFF.

The chain's CDR3 is CASSPREGIPDTQYF. CDR3 DNA sequence: TGTGCCAGCAGCCCCCGTGAGGGAATTCCAGATACGCAGTATTTT. The J gene is TRBJ2-3, the V gene TRBV7-9, with TRBD2 as a possible D gene (5 bases). CDR1 and CDR2 from the germline V gene are SEHNR and FQNEAQ (reference sequence). V lost 5 bases and J lost 4, with 16 bases in between. The CDR3 totals 15 residues. The full variable domain, with the rest looked up from reference TRBV7-9 and TRBJ2-3, is DTGVSQNPRHKITKRGQNVTFRCDPISEHNRLYWYRQTLGQGPEFLTYFQNEAQLEKSRLLSDRFSAERPKGSFSTLEIQRTEQGDSAMYLCASSPREGIPDTQYFGPGTRLTVL.

This chain joins TRBV18 and TRBJ2-7, with 8 positions matching TRBD2. Trimming at V came to 3 bases and at J to 3 bases, leaving 7 bases not matched to a gene. Germline V lookup: CDR1 KGHSH, CDR2 LQKENI. The CDR3 consists of 15 residues. DNA of the CDR3: TGTGCCAGCTCACCTCTGACTAGCGCCCACTACGAGCAGTACTTC. Protein sequence: CASSPLTSAHYEQYF.

The V and J genes are TRBV11-2 and TRBJ2-2; a weak D match, TRBD2 (5 bases). The germline V gene encodes CDR1 SGHAT and CDR2 FQNNGV. CDR3 size: 16 residues. With 6 bases removed from V and 0 bases from J, the gap between germline ends came to 14 bases. CDR3 DNA sequence: TGTGCCAGCAGACGAGGGAGTCTAGCGAACACCGGGGAGCTGTTTTTT. This sequence encodes CASRRGSLANTGELFF.